This TCR beta chain was identified in a study of early T cells in non-severe SARS-CoV-2 infection. Looking at the study overall: The study sequenced bulk RNA from unsorted whole blood, with chains unpaired.

The protocol attached unique molecular identifiers to individual cDNA molecules. Each CDR3 protein gets one entry after TCRdb re-called the 5' RACE reads with MiXCR. This table holds roughly 70,000 distinct CDR3 sequences, more than 15% found once. This clonotype was recorded once. As yet, its antigen is unknown. This CDR3 is built from 14 residues. Looked up from germline, CDR1 is MNHEY and CDR2 is SMNVEV (reference sequence). Trimming cost V 6 bases and J 7 bases, with 18 bases left between them. Overall study findings and caveats: VDJdb matches were skewed toward anti-spike CD8 T cell responses.

This chain links TRBV27 with TRBJ1-1; D gene unclear. Source: whole blood, taken at baseline. This receptor was obtained from an adult who was a healthcare worker with PCR-confirmed SARS-CoV-2 infection or an uninfected control (not recorded which). The CDR3 DNA reads as TGTGCCAGCAGACCCTTTGAGGTAGAAAATGAAGCTTTCTTT. Translation: CASRPFEVENEAFF.